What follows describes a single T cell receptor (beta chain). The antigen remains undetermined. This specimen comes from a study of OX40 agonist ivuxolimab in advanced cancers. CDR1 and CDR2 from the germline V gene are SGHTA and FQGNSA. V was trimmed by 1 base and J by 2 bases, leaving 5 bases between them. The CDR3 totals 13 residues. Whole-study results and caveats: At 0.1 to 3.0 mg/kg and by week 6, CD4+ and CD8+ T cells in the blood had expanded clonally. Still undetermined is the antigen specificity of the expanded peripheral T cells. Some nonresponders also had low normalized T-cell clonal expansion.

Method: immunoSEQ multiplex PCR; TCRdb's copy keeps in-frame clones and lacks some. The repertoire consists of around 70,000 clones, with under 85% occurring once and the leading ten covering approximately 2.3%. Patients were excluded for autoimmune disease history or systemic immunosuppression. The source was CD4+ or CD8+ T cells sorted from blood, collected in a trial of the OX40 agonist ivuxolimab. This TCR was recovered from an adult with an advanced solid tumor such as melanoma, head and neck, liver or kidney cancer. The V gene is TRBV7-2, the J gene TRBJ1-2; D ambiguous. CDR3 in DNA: TGTGCCAGCAGCTTAGGAGTCAACTATGGCTACACCTTC. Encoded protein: CASSLGVNYGYTF.